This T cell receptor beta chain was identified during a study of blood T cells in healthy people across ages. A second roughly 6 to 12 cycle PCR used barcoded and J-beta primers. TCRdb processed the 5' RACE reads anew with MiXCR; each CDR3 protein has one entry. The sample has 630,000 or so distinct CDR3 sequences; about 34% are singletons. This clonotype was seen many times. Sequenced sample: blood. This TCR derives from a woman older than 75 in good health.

The CDR3: CSASNRFSYGYTF. Written as DNA, the CDR3 is TGCAGTGCTAGTAACAGGTTTAGCTATGGCTACACCTTC. The V call is TRBV20-1, the J call TRBJ1-2, with D tentatively TRBD1 (5 bases). V shed 3 bases and J shed 4 bases, with 12 bases lying between them. The CDR3 sequence is 13 residues long. From germline, CDR1 is DFQATT and CDR2 SNEGSKA (reference sequence).